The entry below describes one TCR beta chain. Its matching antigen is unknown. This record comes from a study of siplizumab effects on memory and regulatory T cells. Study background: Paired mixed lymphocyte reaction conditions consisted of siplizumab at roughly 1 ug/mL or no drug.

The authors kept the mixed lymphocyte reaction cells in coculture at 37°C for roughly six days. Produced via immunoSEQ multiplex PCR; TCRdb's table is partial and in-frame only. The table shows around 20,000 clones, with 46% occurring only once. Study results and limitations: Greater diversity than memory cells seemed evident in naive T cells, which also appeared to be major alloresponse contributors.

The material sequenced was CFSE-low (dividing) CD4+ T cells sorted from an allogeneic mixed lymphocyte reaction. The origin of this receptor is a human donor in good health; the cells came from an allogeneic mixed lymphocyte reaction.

Here the CDR3 reads CASLWTGRFKETQYF. The CDR3 DNA follows: TGTGCCAGCTTGTGGACAGGGCGTTTCAAAGAGACCCAGTACTTC. V gene TRBV6-4 combines with J gene TRBJ2-5; TRBD1 aligns across 8 bases. The CDR3 covers 15 residues. Unmatched junction bases numbered 11, after V lost 8 bases and J lost 3 bases. Germline CDR1 is MRHNA and CDR2 is SNTAGT.